This T cell receptor (beta chain) was found in a study of molecular identifiers for immune sequencing clone quantification. Regarding the study as a whole: Clones with over 20 RNA copies captured over 98% of effector molecules but under 1% of naive ones.

Sorted cells numbering about 19,000 to 1,100,000, with 10%, 30% or 50% RNA, yielded the naive CD8 libraries. CDR3 size: 15 residues. Germline assignment: CDR1 LGHNA and CDR2 YSLEER. Trimming removed 0 bases at V and 5 bases at J, with 14 bases between. Making the bulk TCR libraries relied on previously described methods and listed TCR primers. TCRdb analysed the PCR reads with MiXCR anew, one entry per CDR3 protein. The sample shows some 100,000 distinct CDR3 sequences, about 35% of them seen only once. About this clonotype: Its antigen remains unknown.

The TCR originated in a human donor in good health. Some libraries in this study had Jurkat cell RNA spiked in. Sequencing was done on a sample of naive CD8+ T cells from blood, with Jurkat cell RNA spiked in. Subset noted: FACS-sorted CD8+CD4-CCR7+CD45RA+ naive T cells. This chain joins TRBV4-3 and TRBJ2-7; D unclear. The CDR3 region has the DNA TGCGCCAGCAGCCAAGATTGGGTACTGACTGACGAGCAGTACTTC. It is translated as CASSQDWVLTDEQYF.